The next 23 T cell receptor beta chains were all read from a single sample in a study of blood T cell repertoires in COVID-19. TCRdb keeps only in-frame clones here, not all; method: immunoSEQ multiplex PCR. The data hold roughly 230,000 clones, with around 83% observed a single time. Sequencing was performed on PBMCs or T cells enriched from blood (not recorded which). These receptors all come from a woman aged 45-65 years who had been exposed to COVID-19.

The chain combines TRBV2 with TRBJ1-3; possibly TRBD1 for D (5 bases). CDR3 size: 16 residues. CDR1 is SNHLY, CDR2 FYNNEI, per germline. V lost 3 bases, J lost 4 bases, and 16 bases lay in between. Here the CDR3 reads CASSDSGGIRGNTIYF. The CDR3 region has the DNA TGTGCCAGCAGTGACTCCGGGGGGATAAGGGGAAACACCATATATTTT.

This chain uses TRBV6-6 with TRBJ2-6, with D maybe TRBD1 (7 bases). This CDR3 comprises 18 residues. Germline assignment: CDR1 MNHNY and CDR2 SVGAGI (reference sequence). V was cut by 5 bases and J by 3 bases, with 20 bases left in between. The DNA of the CDR3 is TGTGCCAGCAGTCGGACCTTACGCAGGGGGGATGGGGCCAACGTCCTGACTTTC. Translation: CASSRTLRRGDGANVLTF.

As DNA, the CDR3 is TGTGCCAGCAGCTTACAGGTTTACCCTTACGAGCAGTACTTC. It translates to CASSLQVYPYEQYF. The rearrangement links TRBV7-9 to TRBJ2-7; D is ambiguous. The germline V and J ends were trimmed by 2 bases and 4 bases, with 12 bases remaining between them. The germline V gene encodes CDR1 SEHNR and CDR2 FQNEAQ (reference sequence). CDR3 length: 14 amino acids.

This chain's CDR3 is CASSYGANYGYTF. The DNA for the CDR3 is TGTGCCAGCAGTTATGGAGCAAACTATGGCTACACCTTC. The chain couples TRBV6-5 to TRBJ1-2; D is ambiguous. Germline V gene data show CDR1 as MNHEY and CDR2 as SVGAGI. The CDR3 is 13 amino acids. V shed 3 bases and J shed 2 bases, with 7 bases lying between them.

This clone appeared once. The chain employs TRBV5-4 and TRBJ1-1; D is ambiguous. CDR1 is SGHNT, CDR2 YYREEE, per germline (reference sequence). The CDR3 has 14 amino acids. The ends were cut back, 0 bases at V and 6 bases at J, with 12 bases in the middle. CDR3: CASSLGGKRAEAFF. The CDR3 DNA reads TGTGCCAGCAGCTTGGGAGGGAAGAGGGCTGAAGCTTTCTTT.

The J gene is TRBJ1-6, the V gene TRBV3-1 (or the pseudogene TRBV3-2), with D possibly TRBD1 on 6 matching bases. V dropped 2 bases and J dropped 9 bases, with 11 bases sitting between them. Germline V gene sequence: CDR1 LGHDT, CDR2 YNNKEL (reference sequence). The CDR3 length is 14 residues. Here the CDR3 DNA reads TGTGCCAGCAGCCAATGGGGGCGGAGTTCACCCCTCCACTTT. It encodes CASSQWGRSSPLHF.

In its sample, this clone was seen a few times. The chain uses TRBV7-9 and TRBJ2-3; D perhaps matches TRBD2 (5 bases). The CDR3 is made up of 15 amino acids. Between the trimmed V and J ends, which lost 1 base and 2 bases, there was a span of 10 bases. CDR1 SEHNR and CDR2 FQNEAQ come from the germline V gene (reference sequence). CDR3 region: CASSLGETLTDTQYF. The CDR3, as DNA: TGTGCCAGCAGCTTAGGGGAGACTCTCACAGATACGCAGTATTTT.

The V call is TRBV19, the J call TRBJ2-5; 8 bases map to TRBD2. The germline V gene has CDR1 LNHDA and CDR2 SQIVND (reference sequence). J lost 3 bases, V lost 0 bases, and 6 bases had no gene match. This CDR3 region has 16 residues. This CDR3 reads CASSIESGGREETQYF. CDR3 DNA sequence: TGTGCCAGTAGTATAGAGAGCGGGGGAAGGGAAGAGACCCAGTACTTC.

The chain uses TRBV2 and TRBJ1-3, with 7 bases fitting TRBD1. J lost 0 bases, V lost 6 bases, and 8 bases had no gene match. The CDR3 covers 16 residues. Looked up from germline, CDR1 is SNHLY and CDR2 is FYNNEI. The CDR3 bases are TGTGCCAGCAGACTAAGGACAGGCCCCTCTGGAAACACCATATATTTT. Protein product: CASRLRTGPSGNTIYF.

Regarding this clone: The junction differs from germline at one of its ends, possibly a read error. The rearrangement joins TRBV3-1 (or the pseudogene TRBV3-2) to TRBJ1-4; D is possibly TRBD1 (5 bases). Germline-derived CDR1 and CDR2 are LGHDT and YNNKEL (reference sequence). The CDR3 has 14 residues. The CDR3 DNA reads TGTGCCAGCAGCCAAGAACAGGCTAACGAAAAACTGTTTTTT. Protein sequence: CASSQEQANEKLFF.

This chain links TRBV27 with TRBJ2-1; 12 nucleotides line up with TRBD2. V gave up 6 bases and J gave up 13 bases; unmatched junction bases: 7. Germline values: CDR1 MNHEY, CDR2 SMNVEV (reference sequence). The CDR3 runs 13 residues. The CDR3 DNA reads TGTGCCAGCAGGGGACTAGCGGGCCGGGGACAGTTCTTC. Amino acids: CASRGLAGRGQFF.

A single count supports this clone. This rearrangement joins TRBV6-5 to TRBJ1-1; D might be TRBD1 (5 bases). There are 11 residues in the CDR3. Trimming left V 7 bases short and J 7 bases short, with 10 bases between. Germline V gives CDR1 MNHEY, CDR2 SVGAGI. The CDR3, as DNA: TGTGCCAGCACCCAGGGCGGTGAAGCTTTCTTT. Translating gives CASTQGGEAFF.

This clone has just a few counts. This rearrangement joins TRBV6-5 to TRBJ2-5; TRBD1 matches at 7 bases. Germline V lookup: CDR1 MNHEY, CDR2 SVGAGI. This CDR3 has 12 amino acids. Unmatched junction bases numbered 3, after V lost 6 bases and J lost 5 bases. The CDR3 DNA is TGTGCCAGCAGACAGGGGCGGGAGACCCAGTACTTC. It is translated as CASRQGRETQYF.

The V gene is TRBV10-3, the J gene TRBJ1-1; 8 nucleotides line up with TRBD1. This CDR3 spans 14 amino acids. Unmatched junction bases numbered 6, after V lost 4 bases and J lost 5 bases. Germline V gene lookup returns CDR1 ENHRY and CDR2 SYGVKD. CDR3 protein: CAISGTGGGTEAFF. CDR3 DNA sequence: TGTGCCATCAGTGGTACAGGGGGGGGAACTGAAGCTTTCTTT.

The rearrangement joins TRBV5-1 to TRBJ1-1, with 7 bases that match TRBD1. Germline CDR1 reads SGHRS; CDR2 reads YFSETQ. Germline trimming cut 2 bases from V and 3 bases from J; bases unmatched to any gene: 4. This CDR3 is 14 amino acids long. The CDR3 DNA follows: TGCGCCAGCAGCTTACAGGGGTTTGACACTGAAGCTTTCTTT. Its translation is CASSLQGFDTEAFF.

The chain has TRBV14 and TRBJ2-5, with D uncertain. The CDR3 loop spans 18 amino acids. Germline assignment: CDR1 SGHDN and CDR2 FVKESK. The V end lost 0 bases, the J end lost 6 bases, and 23 bases lay between the germline ends. The CDR3 coding sequence is TGTGCCAGCAGCCAAGATCAGGTGCCCTTAAGAGCTTCGAAGACCCAGTACTTC. It yields the protein CASSQDQVPLRASKTQYF.

V is TRBV29-1 and J is TRBJ2-1, with D unclear. Trimming took off 0 bases at V and 6 bases at J, with 12 bases between the two ends. Looked up from germline, CDR1 is SQVTM and CDR2 is ANQGSEA. This CDR3 comprises 14 residues. This chain's CDR3 is CSVEDTAASNEQFF. CDR3 DNA sequence: TGCAGCGTTGAAGACACCGCGGCTTCCAATGAGCAGTTCTTC.

This clone was counted only a few times. The V and J genes are TRBV6-5 and TRBJ2-5; 8 bases fit TRBD2. After removal of 2 bases from V and 7 bases from J, the junction contained 9 bases not matched to a gene. The length of the CDR3 is 15 residues. Per the germline V gene, CDR1 is MNHEY and CDR2 is SVGAGI. CDR3 protein: CASSYPGLRGGTQYF. CDR3 in DNA: TGTGCCAGCAGTTACCCGGGACTACGGGGGGGGACCCAGTACTTC.

V usage is TRBV7-9 and J usage is TRBJ2-3; 8 nucleotides match TRBD2. The V segment lost 5 bases and the J segment 4 bases; nucleotides outside the gene matches: 8. The germline CDR1 and CDR2 sequences are SEHNR and FQNEAQ (reference sequence). This CDR3 has 15 amino acids. CDR3 DNA sequence: TGTGCCAGCAGCCGCGAGCGGGGGCTGGCAGATACGCAGTATTTT. This translates into CASSRERGLADTQYF.

Notes on this clone: A read error may produce the germline difference seen at one junction end. The chain links TRBV12-3 or TRBV12-4 to TRBJ2-1; D gene ambiguous. The CDR3 covers 13 residues. For the CDR3, the DNA is TGTGCCAGCAGTTTAGCTCTAGTTAATGTGCAGTTCTTC. It encodes CASSLALVNVQFF.

Only one count was recorded for this clone. The chain uses TRBV5-8 and TRBJ2-7; D perhaps matches TRBD2 (6 bases). This CDR3 contains 14 residues. V was cut by 5 bases and J by 4 bases, with 16 bases left in between. From germline, CDR1 is SGHTS and CDR2 YDEGEE. The CDR3: CASRGRSDIYEQYF. DNA for the CDR3: TGTGCCAGCAGGGGGAGGTCGGACATTTACGAGCAGTACTTC.

The chain is built from TRBV10-1 and TRBJ1-1, with 11 bases lining up with TRBD1. Germline assignment: CDR1 WNHNN and CDR2 SYGVQD (reference sequence). The CDR3 consists of 15 residues. J lost 0 bases, V lost 10 bases, and 7 bases had no gene match. The CDR3 loop is CATTGTGGLNTEAFF. In DNA, the CDR3 is TGCGCCACCACTGGGACAGGGGGTTTGAACACTGAAGCTTTCTTT.

V and J are TRBV7-9 and TRBJ1-2; 7 positions agree with TRBD1. The CDR3 loop spans 14 amino acids. J lost 4 bases, V lost 1 base, and 3 bases had no gene match. CDR1 and CDR2 from the germline V gene are SEHNR and FQNEAQ (reference sequence). DNA of the CDR3: TGTGCCAGCAGCTTAGGGCAGGGGGTCTATGGCTACACCTTC. Translation gives CASSLGQGVYGYTF.